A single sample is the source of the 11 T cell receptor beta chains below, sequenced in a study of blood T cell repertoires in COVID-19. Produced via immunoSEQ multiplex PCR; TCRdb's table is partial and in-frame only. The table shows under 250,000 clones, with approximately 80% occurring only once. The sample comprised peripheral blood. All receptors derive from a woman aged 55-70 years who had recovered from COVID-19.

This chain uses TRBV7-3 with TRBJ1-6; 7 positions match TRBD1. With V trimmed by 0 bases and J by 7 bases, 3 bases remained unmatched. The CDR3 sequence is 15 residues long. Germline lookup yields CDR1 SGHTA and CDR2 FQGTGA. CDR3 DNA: TGTGCCAGCAGCTTAACAGGGGGCCGAAATTCACCCCTCCACTTT. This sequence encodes CASSLTGGRNSPLHF. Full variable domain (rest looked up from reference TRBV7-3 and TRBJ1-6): GAGVSQTPSNKVTEKGKYVELRCDPISGHTALYWYRQSLGQGPEFLIYFQGTGAADDSGLPNDRFFAVRPEGSVSTLKIQRTERGDSAVYLCASSLTGGRNSPLHFGNGTRLTVT.

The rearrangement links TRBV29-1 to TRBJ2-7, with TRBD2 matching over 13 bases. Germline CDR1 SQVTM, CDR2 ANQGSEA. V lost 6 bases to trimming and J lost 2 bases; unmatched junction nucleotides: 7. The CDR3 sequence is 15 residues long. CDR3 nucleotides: TGCAGCGTCGCCGTGACTAGCGGGGGGACCTACGAGCAGTACTTC. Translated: CSVAVTSGGTYEQYF.

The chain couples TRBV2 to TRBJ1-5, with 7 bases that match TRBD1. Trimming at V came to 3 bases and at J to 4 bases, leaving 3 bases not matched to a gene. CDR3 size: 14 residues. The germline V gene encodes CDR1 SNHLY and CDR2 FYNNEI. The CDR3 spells CASSDSGGNQPQHF. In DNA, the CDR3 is TGTGCCAGCAGTGATTCAGGGGGAAATCAGCCCCAGCATTTT.

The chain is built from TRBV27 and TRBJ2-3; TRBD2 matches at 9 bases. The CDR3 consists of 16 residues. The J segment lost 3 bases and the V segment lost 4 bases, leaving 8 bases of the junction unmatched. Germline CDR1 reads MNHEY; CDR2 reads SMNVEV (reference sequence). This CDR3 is CASSWGLARRTDTQYF. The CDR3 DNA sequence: TGTGCCAGCAGTTGGGGACTAGCTAGGCGTACAGATACGCAGTATTTT.

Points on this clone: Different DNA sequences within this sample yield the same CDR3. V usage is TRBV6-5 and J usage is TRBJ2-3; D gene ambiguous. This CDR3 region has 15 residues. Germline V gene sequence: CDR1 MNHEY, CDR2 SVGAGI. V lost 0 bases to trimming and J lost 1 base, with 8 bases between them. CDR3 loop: CASSYSRGGTDTQYF. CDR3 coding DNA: TGTGCCAGCAGTTACTCACGAGGTGGCACAGATACGCAGTATTTT.

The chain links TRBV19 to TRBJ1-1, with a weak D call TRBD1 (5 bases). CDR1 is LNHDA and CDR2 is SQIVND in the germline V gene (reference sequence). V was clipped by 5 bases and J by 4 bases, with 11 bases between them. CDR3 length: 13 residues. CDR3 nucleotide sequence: TGTGCCAGTAGTGTCACGGGGGGCACTGAAGCTTTCTTT. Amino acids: CASSVTGGTEAFF.

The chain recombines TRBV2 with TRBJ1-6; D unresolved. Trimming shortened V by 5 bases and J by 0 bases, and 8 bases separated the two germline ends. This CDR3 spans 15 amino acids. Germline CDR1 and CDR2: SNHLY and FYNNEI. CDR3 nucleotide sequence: TGTGCCAGCAGTCGTACCTACTCCTATAATTCACCCCTCCACTTT. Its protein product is CASSRTYSYNSPLHF.

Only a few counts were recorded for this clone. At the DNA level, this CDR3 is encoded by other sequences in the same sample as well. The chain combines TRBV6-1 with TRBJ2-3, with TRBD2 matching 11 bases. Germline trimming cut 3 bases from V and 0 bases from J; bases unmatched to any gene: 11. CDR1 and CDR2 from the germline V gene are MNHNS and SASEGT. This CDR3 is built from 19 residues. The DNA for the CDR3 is TGTGCCAGCAGTGAGTTCTATCCGGGACTAGCGGAGAGCACAGATACGCAGTATTTT. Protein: CASSEFYPGLAESTDTQYF.

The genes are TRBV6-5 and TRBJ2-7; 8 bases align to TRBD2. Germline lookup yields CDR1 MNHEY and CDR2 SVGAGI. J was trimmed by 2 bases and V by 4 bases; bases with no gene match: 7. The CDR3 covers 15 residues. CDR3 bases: TGTGCCAGCAGTTCGGGGGGGAGGACACCCTACGAGCAGTACTTC. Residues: CASSSGGRTPYEQYF.

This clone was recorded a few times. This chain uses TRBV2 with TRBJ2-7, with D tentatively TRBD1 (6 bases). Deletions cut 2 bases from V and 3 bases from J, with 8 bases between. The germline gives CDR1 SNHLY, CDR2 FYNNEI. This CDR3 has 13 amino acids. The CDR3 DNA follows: TGTGCCAGCAGTGAATGGGACAACTACGAGCAGTACTTC. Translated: CASSEWDNYEQYF.

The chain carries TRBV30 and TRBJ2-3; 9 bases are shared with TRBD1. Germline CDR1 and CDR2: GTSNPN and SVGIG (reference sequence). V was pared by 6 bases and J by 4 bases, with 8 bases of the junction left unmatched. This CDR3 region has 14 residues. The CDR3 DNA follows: TGTGCCTGCGTAGGGACAGGGTATGCAGATACGCAGTATTTT. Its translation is CACVGTGYADTQYF.